A selection of T cell receptor beta chains follows, all from one sample in a study of blood T cell repertoires in COVID-19. The method was immunoSEQ multiplex PCR; TCRdb's version includes in-frame clones alone and lacks a portion of them. In the table there are some 300,000 clones, nearly 90% of which are singletons. What was sequenced was peripheral blood. The receptors come from a woman in her forties with COVID-19, enrolled during active disease. Both conserved end residues are part of each CDR3. The D gene is left open where the match is weak. Some rows have no size entry. The others give once, few or many, or a class for an expanded clone.

clone_size j_call d_call v_call cdr3_nt cdr3_aa
- TRBJ2-2 TRBD1 TRBV5-6 TGTGCCAGCAGCTCCCGGGACAGGGGTACCGGGGAGCTGTTTTTT CASSSRDRGTGELFF
- TRBJ2-7 TRBD2 TRBV7-3 TGTGCCAGCAGCCTCAATAGGCTAGCGGGGGAGCAGTACTTC CASSLNRLAGEQYF
- TRBJ1-5 - TRBV27 TGTGCCAGCCGGGAGGGACTCAACCGCCATCAGCCCCAGCATTTT CASREGLNRHQPQHF
- TRBJ1-1 TRBD1 TRBV20-1 TGCAGTGCCAGCCGGGACAGGGGAGCTTTCTTT CSASRDRGAFF
- TRBJ2-7 - TRBV19 TGTGCCAGTAGTATTTCTCGCTCCTACGAGCAGTACTTC CASSISRSYEQYF
- TRBJ1-1 - TRBV7-2 TGTGCCAGCAGCTTGGTAGGGGAAGGGAAAGCTTTCTTT CASSLVGEGKAFF
- TRBJ1-5 - TRBV19 TGTGCCAGTAGTATAAGTCAGGGACACGCCAATCAGCCCCAGCATTTT CASSISQGHANQPQHF
- TRBJ1-4 TRBD1 TRBV9 TGTGCCAGCAGCGGCATTACAGGGGCGGGTGAAAAACTGTTTTTT CASSGITGAGEKLFF
- TRBJ1-4 TRBD1 TRBV5-3 TGTGCCAGGTCTTGGGACAGGAATGAAAAACTGTTTTTT CARSWDRNEKLFF
few TRBJ2-7 TRBD2 TRBV18 TGTGCCAGCTCACCAGCGGGACTAGCGGGAGTAAACTACGAGCAGTACTTC CASSPAGLAGVNYEQYF
- TRBJ2-1 TRBD2 TRBV2 TGTGCCAGCAGTCGGACTAGCGGGGGGCTAAATGAGCAGTTCTTC CASSRTSGGLNEQFF
- TRBJ2-1 TRBD2 TRBV19 TGTGCCAGTAGCCAGCGGGGCACGAAGAGCTCCTACAATGAGCAGTTCTTC CASSQRGTKSSYNEQFF
- TRBJ1-5 - TRBV30 TGTGCCTGGAGTGTACGAGGGAAGGATCAGCCCCAGCATTTT CAWSVRGKDQPQHF
- TRBJ2-2 TRBD2 TRBV27 TGTGCCAGCAGCCCCGGGTTGCTGACTAGCGGGGTGGTCGGGGAGCTGTTTTTT CASSPGLLTSGVVGELFF
once TRBJ2-5 - TRBV5-6 TGTGCCAGCAGCTTTGCAGAAGAGACCCAGTACTTC CASSFAEETQYF
- TRBJ2-5 - TRBV29-1 TGCAGCGTTGAAAAGATGACAGCCCAAGAGACCCAGTACTTC CSVEKMTAQETQYF
few TRBJ2-3 TRBD2 TRBV24-1 TGTGCCACCGGCCCTGGGAGCGGGGGGCGTGAAGATACGCAGTATTTT CATGPGSGGREDTQYF
- TRBJ1-4 - TRBV28 TGTGCCAGCAGGGCTCAATTTAATGAAAAACTGTTTTTT CASRAQFNEKLFF
- TRBJ2-3 - TRBV6-6 TGTGCCAGCAGTTACCAGGCCGTTAGCACAGATACGCAGTATTTT CASSYQAVSTDTQYF
once TRBJ1-3 - TRBV7-9 TGTGCCAGCAGCTTACTCGTCGAGGTTTCCTCTGGAAACACCATATATTTT CASSLLVEVSSGNTIYF
once TRBJ2-7 - TRBV5-4 TGTGCCAGCAGCTTGGTAGGGAGCTCCTACGAGCAGTACTTC CASSLVGSSYEQYF